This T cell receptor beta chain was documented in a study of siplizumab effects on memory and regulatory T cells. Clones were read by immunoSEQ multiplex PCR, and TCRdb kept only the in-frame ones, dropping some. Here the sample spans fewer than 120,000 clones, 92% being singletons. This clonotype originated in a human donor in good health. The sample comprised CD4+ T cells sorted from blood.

The CDR3 DNA is TGTGCCAGCAGTTTAGGGGGACCCCAGGGTTACTATGGCTACACCTTC. Translating it yields CASSLGGPQGYYGYTF. The genes are TRBV27 and TRBJ1-2; D perhaps matches TRBD1 (5 bases). V was clipped by 2 bases and J by 3 bases, with 16 bases between them. Germline V gives CDR1 MNHEY, CDR2 SMNVEV (reference sequence). CDR3 length equals 16 residues.